This record covers a single T cell receptor beta chain. The entry originates in a study of blood T cell repertoires in COVID-19. In the original analysis: It was from reference gene primer amplification that nucleated cell counts were estimated. Profiled with immunoSEQ multiplex PCR; TCRdb holds only in-frame clones, not every one. V and J calls and clone size are copied from that table; D and trimming were computed from the DNA. This sample has over 75,000 clones; approximately 90% occur once, and the top ten carry 1.5% to 2%. The ends lost 3 bases at V and 4 bases at J; junction bases unmatched: 7. The V gene's germline CDR1 is SGHTA and CDR2 FQGNSA. CDR3 length: 15 residues.

Input material: peripheral blood. The sequence was collected from a man aged 60 to 69 with acute or convalescent COVID-19. The chain links TRBV7-2 to TRBJ2-3; 7 positions match TRBD1. In DNA form, the CDR3 reads TGTGCCAGCAGCTTGCTGAGGGGGCGGGCAGATACGCAGTATTTT. Its translation is CASSLLRGRADTQYF.